A single T cell receptor (beta chain) is shown here with its context. Its antigen is unknown. The data stem from a study of T-cell memory formation after mild COVID-19. About the study: Largely donor-specific TCR clusters were found.

Study outcomes and limitations: There were some responding clones in pre-infection memory, which suggested that cross-reactive memory had joined. CD8+ contracting clones occupied EMRA, while CD4+ ones occupied mainly CM and EM.

This CDR3 region has 15 residues. Germline V gives CDR1 MDHEN, CDR2 SYDVKM. The V segment lost 3 bases and the J segment 9 bases; nucleotides outside the gene matches: 7. TCRdb ran MiXCR on the 5' RACE reads and lists one entry per CDR3 protein. The data hold about 450,000 distinct CDR3 sequences, with more than 20% observed a single time. The receptor comes from an adult woman who had mild COVID-19 (a few samples of this study predate the infection). Cell type and time point are not known. The sequenced sample consisted of PBMCs or a T cell subset sorted from them (not recorded which). J is TRBJ2-1 and V is TRBV28; 11 nucleotides match TRBD2. CDR3 nucleotide sequence: TGTGCCAGCAGTTTCCCGACTAGCGGGGCCCTTGAGCAGTTCTTC. Its translation: CASSFPTSGALEQFF.